This T cell receptor beta chain was documented in a study of control samples from healthy donors and cancer patients. The trim removed 3 bases at V and 7 bases at J, leaving 11 bases unmatched. Germline V gene data show CDR1 as SGDLS and CDR2 as YYNGEE. The CDR3 is 16 residues long. Profiling relied on immunoSEQ multiplex PCR, and the TCRdb table lists in-frame clones only, not all of them. The sample includes approximately 150,000 clones, around 88% seen only once; the top ten take around 1.6%. The receptor's source is a man between 18 and 29 years old in good health. J is TRBJ2-1 and V is TRBV9, with TRBD2 matching 9 bases. The sample comprised blood. In nucleotides, the CDR3 is TGTGCCAGCAGCGCCCGTTGGGCGGGGGGGAGTAATGAGCAGTTCTTC. This gives the protein CASSARWAGGSNEQFF.